The 27 T cell receptor beta chains in this list originate from one sample, sequenced in a study of graft-versus-host responses after intestinal transplantation. The data were produced by immunoSEQ multiplex PCR, yet TCRdb's version contains in-frame clones alone and is incomplete. The sample contains 29,000 or so clones, more than 85% of which appear only once. The starting material was PBMCs, obtained 66 days after intestinal transplant. These receptors were collected from a human patient who received an intestinal transplant, so some T cells may come from the graft donor.

The genes are TRBV30 and TRBJ2-5; the D call may be TRBD1 or TRBD2 (5 bases each). Trimming left V 0 bases short and J 7 bases short, with 12 bases between. CDR1 and CDR2 (germline): GTSNPN, SVGIG (reference sequence). The CDR3 consists of 13 residues. The CDR3 bases are TGTGCCTGGAGTGTGGGGGATTCTGGGACCCAGTACTTC. Translated: CAWSVGDSGTQYF.

The V call is TRBV19, the J call TRBJ2-1, with 9 bases matching TRBD2. This CDR3 spans 17 amino acids. V trimming: 1 base; J trimming: 6 bases; junction bases outside the gene matches: 10. Germline CDR1 LNHDA, CDR2 SQIVND (reference sequence). CDR3 nucleotide sequence: TGTGCCAGTAGTATAGGTCTGGCGGGAGGGCCTATCAATGAGCAGTTCTTC. Translating gives CASSIGLAGGPINEQFF.

This rearrangement joins TRBV7-8 to TRBJ1-2; D is uncertain. CDR3 length: 14 residues. Germline V gene lookup returns CDR1 SGHVS and CDR2 FQNEAQ. V lost 5 bases and J lost 6, with 16 bases in between. CDR3 nucleotides: TGTGCCAGCAGCCCCTTCTCTGAGAACCATGGCTACACCTTC. It encodes CASSPFSENHGYTF. Complete variable domain (other parts from reference TRBV7-8 and TRBJ1-2): GAGVSQSPRYKVAKRGQDVALRCDPISGHVSLFWYQQALGQGPEFLTYFQNEAQLDKSGLPSDRFFAERPEGSVSTLKIQRTQQEDSAVYLCASSPFSENHGYTFGSGTRLTVV.

The V call is TRBV30, the J call TRBJ1-1; 9 bases align to TRBD1. The junction had 5 bases not matched to a gene; V was cut back by 3 bases and J by 0 bases. The CDR3 runs 15 residues. Germline V gene data show CDR1 as GTSNPN and CDR2 as SVGIG (reference sequence). CDR3 bases: TGTGCCTGGAGAGGGACAGGGCGTATGAACACTGAAGCTTTCTTT. This gives the protein CAWRGTGRMNTEAFF.

The CDR3 region is CASSAGTGVHEQFF. The DNA of the CDR3 is TGTGCCAGCAGCGCCGGGACAGGGGTCCATGAGCAGTTCTTC. V usage is TRBV5-6 and J usage is TRBJ2-1, with 10 bases aligning to TRBD1. Per germline, CDR1 SGHDT and CDR2 YYEEEE. The trim removed 4 bases at V and 8 bases at J, leaving 6 bases unmatched. This CDR3 is 14 amino acids long.

The rearrangement links TRBV27 to TRBJ1-5; D gene uncertain. This CDR3 contains 14 residues. Germline CDR1 reads MNHEY; CDR2 reads SMNVEV (reference sequence). The V end lost 3 bases, the J end lost 3 bases, and 9 bases lay between the germline ends. CDR3: CASSFGGDNQPQHF. In nucleotides, the CDR3 is TGTGCCAGCAGTTTTGGCGGCGACAATCAGCCCCAGCATTTT.

This sequence joins TRBV6-1 and TRBJ2-5; D remains unclear. V lost 3 bases and J lost 9, with 8 bases in between. There are 11 residues in the CDR3. Germline CDR1 and CDR2: MNHNS and SASEGT. In DNA form, the CDR3 reads TGTGCCAGCAGTGATCGGCAGCCCCAGTACTTC. The encoded protein is CASSDRQPQYF.

This chain uses TRBV4-1 with TRBJ2-7; TRBD1 matches 9 bases. Germline loops: CDR1 MGHRA, CDR2 YSYEKL. The CDR3 has 14 amino acids. V lost 4 bases and J lost 6; bases outside the gene matches: 7. CDR3 sequence: CASSPGTGPSEQYF. The CDR3 nucleotides are TGCGCCAGCAGCCCCGGGACAGGGCCTTCCGAGCAGTACTTC.

The CDR3 here is CASSSNTNRETQYF. The CDR3 DNA reads TGTGCCAGCAGCTCAAACACCAATCGGGAGACCCAGTACTTC. J is TRBJ2-5 and V is TRBV5-6; no clear D. The V gene lost 3 bases and the J gene lost 5 bases, with 14 bases spanning the gap. Germline V lookup: CDR1 SGHDT, CDR2 YYEEEE. This CDR3 has 14 residues.

The chain employs TRBV29-1 and TRBJ2-7, with 10 bases aligning to TRBD1. From germline, CDR1 is SQVTM and CDR2 ANQGSEA. This CDR3 region has 16 residues. V was clipped by 5 bases and J by 1 base; unmatched bases: 11. For the CDR3, the DNA is TGCAGCGTTTTTTCCTCCGGGACAGGGGTGTCCTACGAGCAGTACTTC. This codes for CSVFSSGTGVSYEQYF.

The chain has TRBV20-1 and TRBJ2-1, with a possible D match to TRBD1 (5 bases). V lost 3 bases and J 6 bases, leaving 6 bases between the germline ends. The CDR3 sequence is 11 residues long. CDR1 and CDR2 from the germline V gene are DFQATT and SNEGSKA (reference sequence). CDR3 amino acids: CSARDINEQFF. CDR3 nucleotide sequence: TGCAGTGCTAGGGACATCAATGAGCAGTTCTTC.

The chain links TRBV7-9 to TRBJ1-1, with D maybe TRBD1 (5 bases). The CDR3 has 14 residues. V dropped 5 bases and J dropped 0 bases, with 10 bases sitting between them. Germline CDR1 is SEHNR and CDR2 is FQNEAQ (reference sequence). CDR3: CASSGDSLNTEAFF. The CDR3 DNA reads TGTGCCAGCAGCGGAGACAGCCTGAACACTGAAGCTTTCTTT.

The chain employs TRBV19 and TRBJ1-1; 7 positions match TRBD1. The germline gives CDR1 LNHDA, CDR2 SQIVND (reference sequence). With 5 bases clipped from V and 1 base from J, the junction kept 10 bases outside the gene matches. The CDR3 runs to 16 residues. The CDR3 sequence is CASSLSAGQTNTEAFF. CDR3 coding DNA: TGTGCCAGTAGTCTATCTGCGGGACAGACGAACACTGAAGCTTTCTTT.

V usage is TRBV5-1 and J usage is TRBJ2-7; 11 bases line up with TRBD2. CDR3 size: 16 residues. Germline V gives CDR1 SGHRS, CDR2 YFSETQ. V lost 3 bases to trimming and J lost 2 bases; unmatched junction nucleotides: 7. The CDR3 here is CASSWGGLAVTYEQYF. In nucleotides, the CDR3 is TGCGCCAGCAGCTGGGGGGGACTAGCGGTAACCTACGAGCAGTACTTC.

Only one count was recorded for this clone. This rearrangement joins TRBV9 to TRBJ1-2; 8 bases fit TRBD1. V shed 0 bases and J 9 bases; nucleotides not matched to a gene: 4. The germline V gene has CDR1 SGDLS and CDR2 YYNGEE. The CDR3 spans 13 residues. CDR3: CASSVDRGDSYTF. The CDR3 nucleotides read TGTGCCAGCAGCGTAGACAGGGGGGATAGCTACACCTTC.

The chain recombines TRBV28 with TRBJ1-1; D remains unclear. Looked up from germline, CDR1 is MDHEN and CDR2 is SYDVKM. The CDR3 consists of 16 residues. Trimming cost V 3 bases and J 0 bases, with 14 bases left between them. The CDR3 DNA is TGTGCCAGCAGTTTGCGGGAGTTGGGGTTGAACACTGAAGCTTTCTTT. Its translation is CASSLRELGLNTEAFF.

The V call is TRBV19, the J call TRBJ2-1, with 10 nucleotides matching TRBD2. The CDR3 covers 13 residues. Germline loops: CDR1 LNHDA, CDR2 SQIVND (reference sequence). The J segment lost 16 bases and the V segment lost 6 bases, leaving 12 bases of the junction unmatched. CDR3 sequence (DNA): TGTGCCAGTAGCGAGCGGGGGGGCGAAATAATTTTCTTC. Translating it yields CASSERGGEIIFF.

V and J are TRBV29-1 and TRBJ2-3, with 9 bases matching TRBD1. Looked up from germline, CDR1 is SQVTM and CDR2 is ANQGSEA. The CDR3 spans 13 residues. Trimming cost V 7 bases and J 2 bases; bases outside gene matches: 4. CDR3 sequence reads: CSARTGDTDTQYF. CDR3 in DNA: TGCAGCGCCCGGACAGGGGACACAGATACGCAGTATTTT.

This chain joins TRBV7-9 and TRBJ1-6; 9 bases are shared with TRBD1. Germline CDR1 is SEHNR and CDR2 is FQNEAQ (reference sequence). The CDR3 totals 15 residues. Trimming cost V 1 base and J 9 bases; bases outside gene matches: 4. DNA for the CDR3: TGTGCCAGCAGCTTAGTAGGACAGGGGTCTTCACCCCTCCACTTT. Protein product: CASSLVGQGSSPLHF.

The rearrangement links TRBV5-1 to TRBJ2-3; the D gene is possibly TRBD2 (5 bases). The CDR3 runs 15 residues. Germline assignment: CDR1 SGHRS and CDR2 YFSETQ. V was clipped by 4 bases and J by 0 bases, with 12 bases between them. This CDR3 is CASSPDGESTDTQYF. For the CDR3, the DNA is TGCGCCAGCAGCCCCGACGGGGAAAGCACAGATACGCAGTATTTT.

This chain links TRBV15 with TRBJ1-2, with D perhaps matching TRBD1 (5 bases). This CDR3 is 14 amino acids long. Germline values: CDR1 LNHNV, CDR2 YYDKDF (reference sequence). V was clipped by 6 bases and J by 2 bases, with 13 bases between them. The CDR3 region is CATRWAWDNYGYTF. The CDR3 region has the DNA TGTGCCACCAGATGGGCCTGGGACAACTATGGCTACACCTTC.

The chain links TRBV7-6 to TRBJ2-5; TRBD2 might be the D (5 bases). The V gene lost 4 bases and the J gene lost 5 bases, with 17 bases spanning the gap. There are 15 residues in the CDR3. Germline CDR1 reads SGHVS; CDR2 reads FNYEAQ. The CDR3 here is CASSSGLVPGETQYF. The DNA for the CDR3 is TGTGCCAGCAGCTCTGGACTCGTGCCGGGTGAGACCCAGTACTTC.

The rearrangement links TRBV6-1 to TRBJ2-1; D is unclear. CDR3 length: 12 amino acids. The germline gives CDR1 MNHNS, CDR2 SASEGT. Trimming pared 0 bases from V and 6 bases from J, leaving 3 bases between. The CDR3 loop reads CASSEAGNEQFF. The CDR3 DNA reads TGTGCCAGCAGTGAAGCAGGCAATGAGCAGTTCTTC.

The chain joins TRBV19 to TRBJ2-7, with D perhaps assigned TRBD1 or TRBD2 (5 bases each). The CDR3 is 15 amino acids. With 6 bases removed from V and 6 bases from J, the gap between germline ends came to 21 bases. The germline gives CDR1 LNHDA, CDR2 SQIVND (reference sequence). DNA of the CDR3: TGTGCCAGTAGCATGTCCCTCGGGACGGACTGCGAGCAGTACTTC. This sequence encodes CASSMSLGTDCEQYF.

This chain connects TRBV27 to TRBJ1-1; weak D call: TRBD1 (6 bases). The germline gives CDR1 MNHEY, CDR2 SMNVEV (reference sequence). The CDR3 is 14 amino acids. V lost 2 bases, J lost 8 bases, and 15 bases lay in between. CDR3 loop: CASSLEVQGPEAFF. The CDR3 coding sequence is TGTGCCAGCAGTTTAGAGGTCCAGGGGCCCGAAGCTTTCTTT.

The chain couples TRBV13 to TRBJ2-7; D is uncertain. Per the germline V gene, CDR1 is PRHDT and CDR2 is FYEKMQ (reference sequence). The V and J ends lost 1 base and 7 bases respectively, with 14 bases between them. The CDR3 runs to 14 residues. The CDR3 DNA reads TGTGCCAGCAGCTTAGCGTGGGGTAAGAGAGAGCAGTACTTC. Its translation: CASSLAWGKREQYF.

The chain recombines TRBV9 with TRBJ1-2; 7 bases align to TRBD1. The germline V gene has CDR1 SGDLS and CDR2 YYNGEE. The CDR3 extends over 15 amino acids. V lost 4 bases to trimming and J lost 1 base; unmatched junction nucleotides: 7. The CDR3, as DNA: TGTGCCAGCAGCCCCGGGGACAGCCATAACTATGGCTACACCTTC. Translating gives CASSPGDSHNYGYTF.